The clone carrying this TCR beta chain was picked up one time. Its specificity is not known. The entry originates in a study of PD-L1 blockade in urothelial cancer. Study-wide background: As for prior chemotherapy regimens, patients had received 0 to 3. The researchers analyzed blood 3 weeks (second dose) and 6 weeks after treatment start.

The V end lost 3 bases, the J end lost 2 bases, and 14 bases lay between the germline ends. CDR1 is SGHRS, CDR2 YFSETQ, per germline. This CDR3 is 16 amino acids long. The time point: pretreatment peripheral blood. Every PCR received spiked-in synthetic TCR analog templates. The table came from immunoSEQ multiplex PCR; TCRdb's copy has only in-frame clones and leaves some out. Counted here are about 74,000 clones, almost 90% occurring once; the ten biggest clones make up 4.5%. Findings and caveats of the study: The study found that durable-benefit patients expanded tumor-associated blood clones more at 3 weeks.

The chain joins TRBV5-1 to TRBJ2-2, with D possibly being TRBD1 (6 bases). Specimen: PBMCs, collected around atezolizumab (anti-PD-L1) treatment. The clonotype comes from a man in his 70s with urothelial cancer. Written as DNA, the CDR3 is TGCGCCAGCAGCTCAGGACAGAGCCGAAACACCGGGGAGCTGTTTTTT. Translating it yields CASSSGQSRNTGELFF.